These 5 T cell receptor beta chains came from one sample sequenced in a study of CD8 T cells in Susac syndrome (dated by TCRdb to between 2018 and 2021). Preparation of the library involved the immunoSEQ multiplex PCR assay. RNA was extracted using the RNeasy kit, and roughly 0.5 to 1 microgram was reverse transcribed with random hexamers. The raw public reads went through TCRdb reprocessing: fastp at Q25, MiXCR clone calling, in-frame beta chains kept. Identical CDR3 protein sequences are pooled into one entry, listed with their most common genes and DNA. For this sample there are 100,000 to 150,000 distinct CDR3 sequences; approximately 95% appear just once. The ten top clones hold approximately 0.29% of the sample. Sequencing was done on a sample of CD8+ T cells from PBMCs. These receptors all come from a human donor with multiple sclerosis.

The J gene is TRBJ1-1, the V gene TRBV27, with a weak D call TRBD1 (5 bases). The germline V gene encodes CDR1 MNHEY and CDR2 SMNVEV (reference sequence). The CDR3 has 14 amino acids. V lost 4 bases and J 5 bases, leaving 14 bases between the germline ends. The CDR3 DNA sequence: TGTGCCAGCAGTTACGAATACCGGGGGACTGAAGCTTTCTTT. Translated: CASSYEYRGTEAFF.

In this sample, this clonotype turned up once. This chain joins TRBV19 and TRBJ2-1; tentative D call: TRBD2 (5 bases). Germline V gives CDR1 LNHDA, CDR2 SQIVND (reference sequence). The CDR3 has 18 amino acids. V was pared by 4 bases and J by 6 bases, with 25 bases between. The CDR3 reads CASSTPPFVGESSNEQFF. The CDR3 DNA follows: TGTGCCAGTAGTACACCCCCTTTCGTGGGAGAAAGTTCCAATGAGCAGTTCTTC.

The J gene is TRBJ2-5, the V gene TRBV6-5; 9 bases map to TRBD1. Germline V lookup: CDR1 MNHEY, CDR2 SVGAGI. The CDR3 extends over 14 amino acids. V lost 1 base and J lost 5; bases outside the gene matches: 2. The CDR3 DNA reads as TGTGCCAGCAGTTACTTGGACAGGGGTGAGACCCAGTACTTC. This translates into CASSYLDRGETQYF.

The V gene is TRBV12-3 or TRBV12-4, the J gene TRBJ2-5; tentatively, D is TRBD1 (6 bases). The CDR3 extends over 14 amino acids. V dropped 3 bases and J dropped 5 bases, with 13 bases sitting between them. The CDR3 loop reads CASSFPDRRETQYF. In nucleotides, the CDR3 is TGTGCCAGCAGTTTTCCTGACAGGCGGGAGACCCAGTACTTC.

This chain joins TRBV5-4 and TRBJ1-2, with D maybe TRBD1 (6 bases). Germline CDR1 and CDR2: SGHNT and YYREEE (reference sequence). V dropped 4 bases and J dropped 10 bases, with 14 bases sitting between them. CDR3 length: 12 residues. The CDR3 bases are TGTGCCAGCAGCCTCGGGACATCCTTCTACACCTTC. Translated: CASSLGTSFYTF.